The 25 T cell receptor beta chains in this list originate from one sample, sequenced in a study of monozygotic twins with inflammatory bowel disease. TCRdb reprocessed the 5' RACE reads and stores each CDR3 protein as one record, lacking DNA. Across about 380,000 distinct CDR3 sequences, the top ten clones capture 2% to 3% of the sample. The sample was blood. These receptors all come from a human donor with ulcerative colitis or Crohn's disease, or a healthy co-twin of an affected twin (not recorded which).

The V and J genes are TRBV7-3 and TRBJ2-1; absent DNA, TCRdb's TRBD2 call cannot be checked. The CDR3 totals 18 residues. Germline V gene data show CDR1 as SGHTA and CDR2 as FQGTGA. The CDR3 sequence: CASSPPGLAGGSSHEQFF. Full variable domain (remainder filled in from reference TRBV7-3 and TRBJ2-1): GAGVSQTPSNKVTEKGKYVELRCDPISGHTALYWYRQSLGQGPEFLIYFQGTGAADDSGLPNDRFFAVRPEGSVSTLKIQRTERGDSAVYLCASSPPGLAGGSSHEQFFGPGTRLTVL.

The CDR3 reads CASSLTLTGELFF. The genes are TRBV11-3 and TRBJ2-2. The CDR3 totals 13 residues. CDR1 is SGHNT and CDR2 is YENEEA in the germline V gene.

The chain has TRBV20-1 and TRBJ2-3; checking the TCRdb D call of TRBD1 is not possible without DNA. The CDR3 totals 14 residues. Germline V lookup: CDR1 DFQATT, CDR2 SNEGSKA (reference sequence). CDR3 sequence reads: CSARDTGATDTQYF.

The V and J genes are TRBV2 and TRBJ1-5; TCRdb's D call of TRBD1 is untestable without DNA. Germline loops: CDR1 SNHLY, CDR2 FYNNEI. The length of the CDR3 is 14 residues. The CDR3 spells CASVEQGFNQPQHF.

The chain links TRBV12-3 or TRBV12-4 to TRBJ2-3. This CDR3 has 16 amino acids. The CDR3 sequence is CASSLAGLAGTDTQYF.

CDR3 amino acids: CSATSPTSASQFF. The rearrangement joins TRBV20-1 to TRBJ2-1; lacking DNA, the TRBD2 call made by TCRdb goes unchecked. The CDR3 is 13 residues long. The germline gives CDR1 DFQATT, CDR2 SNEGSKA (reference sequence).

The V and J genes are TRBV5-6 and TRBJ2-7; TCRdb returns TRBD2, unconfirmable since there is no DNA. Germline CDR1 reads SGHDT; CDR2 reads YYEEEE. CDR3 length: 17 residues. The CDR3 loop is CASSFLKRGVPRREQYF. Looking up the rest from reference TRBV5-6 and TRBJ2-7 gives the full variable domain: DAGVTQSPTHLIKTRGQQVTLRCSPKSGHDTVSWYQQALGQGPQFIFQYYEEEERQRGNFPDRFSGHQFPNYSSELNVNALLLGDSALYLCASSFLKRGVPRREQYFGPGTRLTVT.

The CDR3 reads CASRGTAKGYEQYF. The chain couples TRBV12-3 or TRBV12-4 to TRBJ2-7; absent DNA, TCRdb's TRBD2 call cannot be checked. There are 14 residues in the CDR3.

The chain has TRBV12-3 or TRBV12-4 and TRBJ2-1; the TCRdb D gene call, TRBD2, has no DNA to confirm it. CDR3 length: 15 residues. CDR3 loop: CASTPGTSGGGEQFF.

CDR3: CASSAQTGSGNTIYF. V usage is TRBV9 and J usage is TRBJ1-3. From germline, CDR1 is SGDLS and CDR2 YYNGEE. The CDR3 sequence is 15 residues long.

This chain joins TRBV4-3 and TRBJ2-7; lacking DNA, the TRBD1 call made by TCRdb goes unchecked. CDR3 length: 14 residues. From germline, CDR1 is LGHNA and CDR2 YSLEER. The CDR3 loop is CASSQETGGYEQYF.

This chain uses TRBV5-1 with TRBJ2-5; with no DNA, the TCRdb D assignment of TRBD1 cannot be verified. Germline CDR1 and CDR2: SGHRS and YFSETQ. This CDR3 comprises 16 residues. CDR3 region: CASSLAGAGAQETQYF.

The chain couples TRBV15 to TRBJ2-1; TCRdb's D call, TRBD1, is unchecked because there is no DNA. Germline CDR1 and CDR2: LNHNV and YYDKDF (reference sequence). CDR3 length: 18 residues. CDR3 residues: CATSRVLSGAGANNEQFF.

V gene TRBV5-1 combines with J gene TRBJ1-1. Germline V gives CDR1 SGHRS, CDR2 YFSETQ. The CDR3 sequence is 14 residues long. The CDR3 loop reads CASSSLQQNTEAFF.

The V gene is TRBV28, the J gene TRBJ2-7; TCRdb selects TRBD1, and the lack of DNA leaves this call unchecked. CDR1 and CDR2 from the germline V gene are MDHEN and SYDVKM. The CDR3 covers 15 residues. This CDR3 reads CASRGIDRGLYEQYF.

The rearrangement uses TRBV6-2 or TRBV6-3 and TRBJ2-3; TCRdb designates TRBD1, a call that cannot be tested without DNA. The CDR3 sequence is 19 residues long. The V gene's germline CDR1 is MNHEY and CDR2 SVGEGT. The CDR3 sequence is CASSLPGQGGPVGTDTQYF.

The chain carries TRBV10-2 and TRBJ2-7; TCRdb indicates TRBD1, and absent DNA this call remains unverified. This CDR3 region has 16 residues. Per the germline V gene, CDR1 is WSHSY and CDR2 is SAAADI. The CDR3 region is CASNFRMGGGSYEQYF.

The rearrangement links TRBV28 to TRBJ2-7; TCRdb returns TRBD1, unconfirmable since there is no DNA. This CDR3 has 12 residues. From germline, CDR1 is MDHEN and CDR2 SYDVKM. The CDR3 spells CASGPGVYEQYF. The full variable domain, with the rest looked up from reference TRBV28 and TRBJ2-7, is DVKVTQSSRYLVKRTGEKVFLECVQDMDHENMFWYRQDPGLGLRLIYFSYDVKMKEKGDIPEGYSVSREKKERFSLILESASTNQTSMYLCASGPGVYEQYFGPGTRLTVT.

The genes are TRBV7-2 and TRBJ1-4. The germline V gene encodes CDR1 SGHTA and CDR2 FQGNSA. This CDR3 is 13 amino acids long. This chain's CDR3 is CASSRATNEKLFF.

This chain links TRBV7-8 with TRBJ1-4. Germline V gene data show CDR1 as SGHVS and CDR2 as FQNEAQ. The CDR3 covers 15 residues. CDR3 sequence: CASSLVLGFGEKLFF.

The chain links TRBV5-1 to TRBJ1-6; TCRdb lists TRBD1, though no DNA is available to test this call. Germline values: CDR1 SGHRS, CDR2 YFSETQ. This CDR3 has 15 amino acids. CDR3 amino acids: CASSLDPGGDSPLHF.

The chain carries TRBV6-5 and TRBJ2-7; TCRdb indicates TRBD2, and absent DNA this call remains unverified. Germline V CDR1 and CDR2: MNHEY, SVGAGI. The CDR3 consists of 13 residues. The CDR3: CASSNSGSYEQYF.

The V call is TRBV27, the J call TRBJ2-3; there is no DNA to check the TCRdb D call of TRBD1. CDR1 MNHEY and CDR2 SMNVEV come from the germline V gene (reference sequence). The CDR3 has 15 amino acids. The CDR3 reads CASSSLRQGLDTQYF.

This rearrangement joins TRBV5-1 to TRBJ2-3. The germline V gene has CDR1 SGHRS and CDR2 YFSETQ. The CDR3 has 13 amino acids. The CDR3: CASRNQGTDTQYF. The whole variable domain, remainder taken from reference TRBV5-1 and TRBJ2-3, is KAGVTQTPRYLIKTRGQQVTLSCSPISGHRSVSWYQQTPGQGLQFLFEYFSETQRNKGNFPGRFSGRQFSNSRSEMNVSTLELGDSALYLCASRNQGTDTQYFGPGTRLTVL.

This chain uses TRBV9 with TRBJ2-3; no DNA is available, so the TRBD2 call from TCRdb remains unchecked. This CDR3 has 16 amino acids. Germline V gene data show CDR1 as SGDLS and CDR2 as YYNGEE. The CDR3 region is CASSLGTSGHTDTQYF.